These 11 T cell receptor beta chains were sequenced from one sample in a study of beta chain features in type 1 diabetes. Expressed TCRB transcripts got sequenced, as all isolated RNA was reverse transcribed. The table came from immunoSEQ multiplex PCR; TCRdb's copy has only in-frame clones and leaves some out. Of roughly 380,000 clones in the sample, around 19% were seen once. The sample was naive CD4+ T cells from blood. Receptor source: a woman in her late teens or twenties in good health.

This clone appeared a single time. The J gene is TRBJ2-5, the V gene TRBV9, with TRBD2 matching over 9 bases. V was clipped by 0 bases and J by 5 bases; unmatched bases: 11. CDR1 is SGDLS and CDR2 is YYNGEE in the germline V gene. CDR3 size: 17 residues. Written as DNA, the CDR3 is TGTGCCAGCAGCGTAGGAGGTAGCGGGAGAGCGGCCGAGACCCAGTACTTC. Protein: CASSVGGSGRAAETQYF.

This clone has only a few counts. The chain combines TRBV2 with TRBJ2-5; D is unclear. The J call may be in error: the DNA end matches TRBJ2-7 better. This CDR3 region has 11 residues. Germline values: CDR1 SNHLY, CDR2 FYNNEI. CDR3: CASSETPEQYF. The CDR3 bases are TGTGCCAGCAGTGAAACCCCCGAGCAGTACTTC.

The chain carries TRBV20-1 and TRBJ2-3; D unresolved. V was trimmed by 7 bases and J by 5 bases, leaving 7 bases between them. The CDR3 covers 10 residues. Germline loops: CDR1 DFQATT, CDR2 SNEGSKA (reference sequence). CDR3 amino acids: CSVIGDTQYF. The CDR3 region has the DNA TGCAGTGTTATCGGAGATACGCAGTATTTT.

CDR3 amino acids: CASSPVRGPYNEQFF. The CDR3 DNA reads as TGTGCCAGCAGCCCGGTAAGGGGGCCATACAATGAGCAGTTCTTC. The V call is TRBV11-2, the J call TRBJ2-1; 7 bases are shared with TRBD1. From germline, CDR1 is SGHAT and CDR2 FQNNGV. V gave up 5 bases and J gave up 4 bases; unmatched junction bases: 8. This CDR3 is 15 amino acids long. The full variable domain, with the rest looked up from reference TRBV11-2 and TRBJ2-1, is EAGVAQSPRYKIIEKRQSVAFWCNPISGHATLYWYQQILGQGPKLLIQFQNNGVVDDSQLPKDRFSAERLKGVDSTLKIQPAKLEDSAVYLCASSPVRGPYNEQFFGPGTRLTVL.

This clone was detected a few times. CDR3 region: CASTETGTYNEQFF. Here the CDR3 DNA reads TGTGCCAGCACCGAGACGGGAACCTACAATGAGCAGTTCTTC. This chain joins TRBV7-2 and TRBJ2-1, with a possible D match to TRBD2 (5 bases). Looked up from germline, CDR1 is SGHTA and CDR2 is FQGNSA. V was trimmed by 7 bases and J by 2 bases, leaving 12 bases between them. The CDR3 has 14 amino acids.

V and J are TRBV4-1 and TRBJ2-7; the D gene is possibly TRBD2 (5 bases). CDR1 MGHRA and CDR2 YSYEKL come from the germline V gene. Trimming shortened V by 0 bases and J by 11 bases, and 17 bases separated the two germline ends. The length of the CDR3 is 14 residues. The CDR3 DNA sequence: TGCGCCAGCAGCCAAGAGCGTGAGGGCCCTCGAAAGTACTTC. Translating it yields CASSQEREGPRKYF.

This clone was picked up a small number of times. This chain uses TRBV4-1 with TRBJ2-3; D gene ambiguous. Trimming stripped 6 bases from V and 4 bases from J, with 14 bases between. The CDR3 contains 14 residues. Germline V gene lookup returns CDR1 MGHRA and CDR2 YSYEKL. The CDR3 region is CASSLTREADTQYF. Here the CDR3 DNA reads TGCGCCAGCAGTCTGACCCGCGAGGCAGATACGCAGTATTTT.

The V gene is TRBV5-1, the J gene TRBJ1-1; TRBD1 is a possible D gene (6 bases). V lost 0 bases and J 0 bases, leaving 9 bases between the germline ends. CDR1 is SGHRS, CDR2 YFSETQ, per germline. CDR3 length: 15 amino acids. CDR3 region: CASSLAGQMNTEAFF. CDR3 DNA sequence: TGCGCCAGCAGCTTGGCGGGACAAATGAACACTGAAGCTTTCTTT.

V gene TRBV30 combines with J gene TRBJ2-3, with TRBD2 matching over 8 bases. The ends lost 2 bases at V and 3 bases at J; junction bases unmatched: 7. CDR1 and CDR2 from the germline V gene are GTSNPN and SVGIG (reference sequence). The length of the CDR3 is 15 residues. In DNA form, the CDR3 reads TGTGCCTGGAGTACGGGGGCGGGGGGTACAGATACGCAGTATTTT. It codes for CAWSTGAGGTDTQYF.

The gene calls are TRBV4-2 and TRBJ2-1, with 7 nucleotides matching TRBD2. In germline, CDR1 is LGHNA, CDR2 YNFKEQ. The CDR3 is 12 residues long. After removal of 1 base from V and 9 bases from J, the junction contained 0 bases not matched to a gene. The CDR3, as DNA: TGTGCCAGCAGCCAAGGGGAGGGTGAGCAGTTCTTC. It yields the protein CASSQGEGEQFF.

This clone was observed a handful of times. This chain links TRBV5-1 with TRBJ2-7, with 12 bases aligning to TRBD2. V dropped 0 bases and J dropped 4; count of bases not matched to a gene: 5. The CDR3 spans 16 residues. In germline, CDR1 is SGHRS, CDR2 YFSETQ. The CDR3 DNA is TGCGCCAGCAGCTTGGTTACTACTAGCGGGGGGTACGAGCAGTACTTC. Its protein product is CASSLVTTSGGYEQYF.